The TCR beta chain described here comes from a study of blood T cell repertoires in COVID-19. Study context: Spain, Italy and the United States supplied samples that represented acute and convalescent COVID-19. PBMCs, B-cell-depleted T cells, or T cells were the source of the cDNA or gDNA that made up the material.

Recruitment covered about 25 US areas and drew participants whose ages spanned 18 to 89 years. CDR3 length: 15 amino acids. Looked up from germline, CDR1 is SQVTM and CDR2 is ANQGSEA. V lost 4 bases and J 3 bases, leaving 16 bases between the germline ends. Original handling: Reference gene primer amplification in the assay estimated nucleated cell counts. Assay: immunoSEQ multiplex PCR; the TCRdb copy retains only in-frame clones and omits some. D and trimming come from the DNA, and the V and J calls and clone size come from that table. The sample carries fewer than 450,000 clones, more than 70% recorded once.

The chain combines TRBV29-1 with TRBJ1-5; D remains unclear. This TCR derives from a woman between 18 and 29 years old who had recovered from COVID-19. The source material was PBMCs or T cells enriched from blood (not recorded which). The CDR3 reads CSVVSGNGNNQPQHF. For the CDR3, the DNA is TGCAGCGTTGTCTCGGGGAACGGCAACAATCAGCCCCAGCATTTT.